These 32 T cell receptor beta chains share one sample of origin, sequenced in a study of a mutant IDH1 vaccine in newly diagnosed glioma. Time point reported: baseline, week 1 (first vaccination visit). Described treatment: pre-vaccination baseline after standard-of-care therapy. Clones were read by immunoSEQ multiplex PCR, and TCRdb kept only the in-frame ones, dropping some. The repertoire holds fewer than 85,000 clones, with 80% to 90% as singletons. The material sequenced was PBMCs, taken from a glioma patient treated with radiotherapy, temozolomide or both. These receptors came from a man between 25 and 39 years old with glioma.

This sequence joins TRBV27 and TRBJ1-1; D gene ambiguous. CDR3 size: 13 residues. Trimming removed 1 base at V and 1 base at J, with 4 bases between. Germline CDR1 reads MNHEY; CDR2 reads SMNVEV (reference sequence). DNA of the CDR3: TGTGCCAGCAGTTTATGGGGGAACACTGAAGCTTTCTTT. It is translated as CASSLWGNTEAFF.

With regard to this clone: A junction boundary mismatches the germline segment, possibly from a read error. The DNA for the CDR3 is TGTGCCAGCATTCCGGACAGTAGCTATCAGCCCCAGCATTTT. Its protein is CASIPDSSYQPQHF. This chain connects TRBV6-1 to TRBJ1-5, with a weak D call TRBD1 (6 bases). CDR1 MNHNS and CDR2 SASEGT come from the germline V gene. The CDR3 is 14 residues long.

This clone was detected only once. CDR3 nucleotide sequence: TGTGCCAGCAGAACCTCTCTGAACACTGAAGCTTTCTTT. This codes for CASRTSLNTEAFF. V and J are TRBV6-1 and TRBJ1-1, with D uncertain. With 6 bases removed from V and 0 bases from J, the gap between germline ends came to 8 bases. The CDR3 runs to 13 residues. Germline V gene data show CDR1 as MNHNS and CDR2 as SASEGT.

This sequence joins TRBV10-1 and TRBJ2-2; 7 bases fit TRBD1. The CDR3 loop spans 14 amino acids. V gave up 4 bases and J gave up 5 bases; unmatched junction bases: 4. The germline CDR1 and CDR2 sequences are WNHNN and SYGVQD (reference sequence). CDR3 sequence (DNA): TGCGCCAGCAGTGGAGACAGGGATACCGGGGAGCTGTTTTTT. It is translated as CASSGDRDTGELFF.

The V gene is TRBV2, the J gene TRBJ1-2; D is unresolved. The CDR3 sequence is 14 residues long. Per germline, CDR1 SNHLY and CDR2 FYNNEI. The V and J ends lost 9 bases and 2 bases respectively, with 16 bases between them. CDR3 nucleotides: TGTGCCAGACCTATAGGACGGACGAACTATGGCTACACCTTC. This codes for CARPIGRTNYGYTF. The full variable domain, its missing parts supplied by reference TRBV2 and TRBJ1-2, is EPEVTQTPSHQVTQMGQEVILRCVPISNHLYFYWYRQILGQKVEFLVSFYNNEISEKSEIFDDQFSVERPDGSNFTLKIRSTKLEDSAMYFCARPIGRTNYGYTFGSGTRLTVV.

This sequence joins TRBV27 and TRBJ2-7; D is possibly TRBD2 (6 bases). Germline values: CDR1 MNHEY, CDR2 SMNVEV (reference sequence). V shed 5 bases and J shed 2 bases, with 16 bases lying between them. This CDR3 contains 15 residues. The CDR3 DNA follows: TGTGCCAGCAGTCCCATCGGAGGGCTTACCTACGAGCAGTACTTC. This codes for CASSPIGGLTYEQYF.

V usage is TRBV30 and J usage is TRBJ1-1, with no clear D. Trimming shortened V by 2 bases and J by 0 bases, and 7 bases separated the two germline ends. Germline values: CDR1 GTSNPN, CDR2 SVGIG (reference sequence). The CDR3 contains 13 residues. CDR3: CAWSSGLNTEAFF. DNA for the CDR3: TGTGCCTGGAGTTCCGGTTTGAACACTGAAGCTTTCTTT.

This clone has just one count. The chain joins TRBV2 to TRBJ2-3, with 12 bases that match TRBD1. Germline lookup yields CDR1 SNHLY and CDR2 FYNNEI. J gave up 0 bases and V 4 bases, and 2 bases lay outside the gene matches. The CDR3 runs to 16 residues. The CDR3 sequence is CASSAGQGASTDTQYF. CDR3 in DNA: TGTGCCAGCAGTGCGGGACAGGGGGCAAGCACAGATACGCAGTATTTT.

V and J are TRBV10-2 and TRBJ2-5, with 9 bases fitting TRBD2. The CDR3 has 14 residues. Germline V lookup: CDR1 WSHSY, CDR2 SAAADI. Trimming took 3 bases from V and 3 from J; bases not matched to a gene: 2. CDR3 in DNA: TGCGCCAGCAGTGACCGACTAGCGGAAGAGACCCAGTACTTC. Residues: CASSDRLAEETQYF.

This chain uses TRBV6-5 with TRBJ1-1; D may be TRBD1 (6 bases). This CDR3 is built from 14 residues. Trimming stripped 9 bases from V and 1 base from J, with 15 bases between. Per germline, CDR1 MNHEY and CDR2 SVGAGI. CDR3 DNA sequence: TGTGCCAGTCATTTTGGGACACAGAACACTGAAGCTTTCTTT. Its translation: CASHFGTQNTEAFF.

The chain carries TRBV6-5 and TRBJ2-5, with D hard to call. Trimming left V 0 bases short and J 5 bases short, with 4 bases between. Germline V gene lookup returns CDR1 MNHEY and CDR2 SVGAGI. This CDR3 is built from 12 residues. The CDR3 is CASSYSGETQYF. The CDR3 DNA is TGTGCCAGCAGTTACTCGGGTGAGACCCAGTACTTC.

J is TRBJ2-2 and V is TRBV15; D gene unclear. The germline gives CDR1 LNHNV, CDR2 YYDKDF (reference sequence). The V and J ends lost 2 bases and 2 bases respectively, with 21 bases between them. The CDR3 is 19 amino acids. CDR3 sequence reads: CATSRSHGRTVFNTGELFF. The CDR3 region has the DNA TGTGCCACCAGCAGATCCCACGGACGGACCGTATTTAACACCGGGGAGCTGTTTTTT. Full variable domain (remainder filled in from reference TRBV15 and TRBJ2-2): DAMVIQNPRYQVTQFGKPVTLSCSQTLNHNVMYWYQQKSSQAPKLLFHYYDKDFNNEADTPDNFQSRRPNTSFCFLDIRSPGLGDTAMYLCATSRSHGRTVFNTGELFFGEGSRLTVL.

This clone was seen a handful of times. The chain carries TRBV6-1 and TRBJ2-3; a possible D gene is TRBD2 (7 bases). The V end was cut by 2 bases, the J end by 4 bases, with 16 bases between. The CDR3 covers 16 residues. Germline CDR1 MNHNS, CDR2 SASEGT. The CDR3 nucleotides read TGTGCCAGCAGTGAAAGGGGGGGCCTATCCCCAGATACGCAGTATTTT. Its protein is CASSERGGLSPDTQYF.

The chain uses TRBV19 and TRBJ1-5; 7 bases line up with TRBD1. This CDR3 has 16 amino acids. Germline assignment: CDR1 LNHDA and CDR2 SQIVND (reference sequence). J gave up 0 bases and V 6 bases, and 8 bases lay outside the gene matches. The CDR3 protein is CASSSLQGYSNQPQHF. CDR3 in DNA: TGTGCCAGTAGCTCGCTACAGGGGTATAGCAATCAGCCCCAGCATTTT.

The gene calls are TRBV30 and TRBJ2-7, with D perhaps TRBD2 (6 bases). CDR3 length: 14 amino acids. The germline V and J ends were trimmed by 4 bases and 3 bases, with 16 bases remaining between them. Germline V gene lookup returns CDR1 GTSNPN and CDR2 SVGIG (reference sequence). The CDR3 nucleotides are TGTGCCTGGAAACGGTGGAGGGAGTTCTACGAGCAGTACTTC. This translates into CAWKRWREFYEQYF.

This chain connects TRBV11-2 to TRBJ1-6, with D possibly matching TRBD1 (6 bases). V was trimmed by 2 bases and J by 7 bases, leaving 12 bases between them. CDR1 is SGHAT and CDR2 is FQNNGV in the germline V gene. This CDR3 spans 15 amino acids. CDR3: CASSLTDSKNSPLHF. The CDR3 region has the DNA TGTGCCAGCAGCTTAACGGACAGTAAGAATTCACCCCTCCACTTT.

The V and J genes are TRBV28 and TRBJ1-4; D is ambiguous. From germline, CDR1 is MDHEN and CDR2 SYDVKM. This CDR3 contains 12 residues. V gave up 5 bases and J gave up 7 bases, with 8 bases separating them. CDR3 nucleotides: TGTGCCAGCAGTAGAAGAACTGAAAAACTGTTTTTT. Amino acid sequence: CASSRRTEKLFF.

This chain links TRBV9 with TRBJ2-1; D ambiguous. The CDR3 length is 15 residues. Trimming took 0 bases from V and 8 from J, leaving 15 bases between them. Germline CDR1 SGDLS, CDR2 YYNGEE. The DNA for the CDR3 is TGTGCCAGCAGCGTAGTATATGGGGATCGGGATGAGCAGTTCTTC. This translates into CASSVVYGDRDEQFF.

The CDR3 reads CASRPQQGTAYEQYF. CDR3 sequence (DNA): TGTGCCAGCAGACCGCAACAGGGTACCGCCTACGAGCAGTACTTC. The rearrangement links TRBV6-5 to TRBJ2-7; TRBD1 might be the D (6 bases). The CDR3 is 15 amino acids. CDR1 and CDR2 (germline): MNHEY, SVGAGI. Trimming took off 6 bases at V and 2 bases at J, with 17 bases between the two ends.

The gene calls are TRBV6-1 and TRBJ1-2, with a possible D match to TRBD1 (5 bases). In germline, CDR1 is MNHNS, CDR2 SASEGT. The V end lost 3 bases, the J end lost 0 bases, and 8 bases lay between the germline ends. The CDR3 covers 14 residues. The CDR3 DNA sequence: TGTGCCAGCAGTGAGGCAGGGTCTAACTATGGCTACACCTTC. Its protein product is CASSEAGSNYGYTF.

This clone appeared a few times. V usage is TRBV5-1 and J usage is TRBJ1-1; the D is unclear. CDR3 length: 13 amino acids. V was pared by 4 bases and J by 3 bases, with 10 bases between. CDR1 and CDR2 from the germline V gene are SGHRS and YFSETQ. The CDR3 sequence is CASSERPDTEAFF. In nucleotides, the CDR3 is TGCGCCAGCAGCGAGAGACCGGACACTGAAGCTTTCTTT.

The rearrangement joins TRBV6-6 to TRBJ1-4, with TRBD1 identical over 7 bases. Germline assignment: CDR1 MNHNY and CDR2 SVGAGI (reference sequence). The CDR3 runs 15 residues. V shed 6 bases, J shed 0 bases, and the junction held 4 bases outside the gene matches. The CDR3 DNA reads TGTGCCAGCAGACGGACAGGCGCAACTAATGAAAAACTGTTTTTT. Amino acids: CASRRTGATNEKLFF.

V and J are TRBV29-1 and TRBJ2-1; 9 bases fit TRBD2. Germline lookup yields CDR1 SQVTM and CDR2 ANQGSEA. With 6 bases clipped from V and 5 bases from J, the junction kept 11 bases outside the gene matches. There are 15 residues in the CDR3. CDR3: CSVPLSGRMDNEQFF. The DNA of the CDR3 is TGCAGCGTCCCCTTAAGCGGGAGGATGGACAATGAGCAGTTCTTC.

V and J are TRBV18 and TRBJ1-3, with D possibly TRBD1 on 5 matching bases. Deletions cut 2 bases from V and 0 bases from J, with 8 bases between. Per the germline V gene, CDR1 is KGHSH and CDR2 is LQKENI. The CDR3 length is 15 residues. CDR3 in amino acids: CASSPGGSSGNTIYF. The CDR3 DNA follows: TGTGCCAGCTCACCAGGGGGAAGCTCTGGAAACACCATATATTTT.

The V and J genes are TRBV11-2 and TRBJ2-1; D gene ambiguous. The CDR3 runs to 12 residues. The V gene lost 0 bases and the J gene lost 7 bases, with 4 bases spanning the gap. Germline-derived CDR1 and CDR2 are SGHAT and FQNNGV. CDR3 region: CASSLDQNEQFF. The CDR3 DNA is TGTGCCAGCAGCTTAGATCAGAATGAGCAGTTCTTC.

The rearrangement joins TRBV5-4 to TRBJ2-7; the D is unclear. CDR3 length: 12 amino acids. Germline-derived CDR1 and CDR2 are SGHNT and YYREEE (reference sequence). Trimming stripped 1 base from V and 6 bases from J, with 8 bases between. CDR3 sequence reads: CASSLSPLEQYF. For the CDR3, the DNA is TGTGCCAGCAGCTTGTCGCCTCTCGAGCAGTACTTC.

The chain is built from TRBV5-8 and TRBJ2-3, with 7 bases identical to TRBD2. This CDR3 spans 16 amino acids. J was trimmed by 2 bases and V by 4 bases; bases with no gene match: 10. Germline CDR1 SGHTS, CDR2 YDEGEE. CDR3 sequence (DNA): TGTGCCAGCAGCCGGGGTAGGCGGGGGATCACAGATACGCAGTATTTT. Translating gives CASSRGRRGITDTQYF.

This chain connects TRBV13 to TRBJ1-6, with TRBD1 matching over 8 bases. The germline gives CDR1 PRHDT, CDR2 FYEKMQ (reference sequence). The CDR3 consists of 16 residues. Losses at the gene ends were 5 bases for V and 13 bases for J; bases not matched to a gene: 16. CDR3 sequence: CASSIQPGTGAYPLHF. In nucleotides, the CDR3 is TGTGCCAGCAGCATACAACCCGGGACAGGAGCTTATCCCCTCCACTTT.

This clone is labeled as large. The junction does not match germline at one end; this may be a read error. In the same sample, other DNA sequences code for this CDR3. V gene TRBV5-4 combines with J gene TRBJ1-1; no definite D call. CDR3 length: 12 amino acids. Germline CDR1 and CDR2: SGHNT and YYREEE (reference sequence). The CDR3 DNA sequence: TGTGCCAGCAGCTATGGGAACGCTGAAGCTTTCTTT. It is translated as CASSYGNAEAFF.

The rearrangement links TRBV7-2 to TRBJ2-2, with a weak D call TRBD2 (6 bases). The germline V gene encodes CDR1 SGHTA and CDR2 FQGNSA. V lost 7 bases, J lost 2 bases, and 14 bases lay in between. There are 15 residues in the CDR3. The CDR3 protein is CASNFYGTNTGELFF. The CDR3 DNA follows: TGTGCCAGCAATTTCTACGGGACTAACACCGGGGAGCTGTTTTTT.

The chain combines TRBV9 with TRBJ2-3; D is undetermined. Trimming took off 0 bases at V and 0 bases at J, with 8 bases between the two ends. The CDR3 loop spans 15 amino acids. CDR1 is SGDLS and CDR2 is YYNGEE in the germline V gene. The CDR3 loop is CASSVDQLSTDTQYF. The CDR3 nucleotides are TGTGCCAGCAGCGTAGACCAGCTTAGCACAGATACGCAGTATTTT.

This clone was counted a single time. This chain links TRBV30 with TRBJ2-7, with D hard to call. The V gene lost 3 bases and the J gene lost 6 bases, with 15 bases spanning the gap. Germline assignment: CDR1 GTSNPN and CDR2 SVGIG (reference sequence). The CDR3 spans 13 residues. The CDR3 loop is CAWSGRLLSEQYF. DNA for the CDR3: TGTGCCTGGAGCGGAAGACTCTTGAGCGAGCAGTACTTC. Full variable domain (rest looked up from reference TRBV30 and TRBJ2-7): SQTIHQWPATLVQPVGSPLSLECTVEGTSNPNLYWYRQAAGRGLQLLFYSVGIGQISSEVPQNLSASRPQDRQFILSSKKLLLSDSGFYLCAWSGRLLSEQYFGPGTRLTVT.